The 27 T cell receptor beta chains below were found in one sample sequenced in a study of sequential checkpoint blockade in melanoma. Repertoires were generated with immunoSEQ multiplex PCR, while TCRdb's copy carries only in-frame clones and drops some. Of some 6,100 clones in the sample, around 53% were seen once. The treatment is: randomized to nivolumab then ipilimumab (arm A) or the reverse (arm B). Here the sequenced sample was CD8+ T cells sorted from blood (inferred from file names), taken from a patient given nivolumab and ipilimumab in sequence. The source is a human donor with melanoma.

A single count supports this clone. The V gene is TRBV11-3, the J gene TRBJ1-1, with TRBD1 matching 7 bases. This CDR3 region has 16 residues. V was clipped by 3 bases and J by 3 bases; unmatched bases: 10. CDR1 and CDR2 from the germline V gene are SGHNT and YENEEA. CDR3 protein: CASSFLGGQADTEAFF. In nucleotides, the CDR3 is TGTGCCAGCAGCTTCCTGGGTGGACAGGCGGACACTGAAGCTTTCTTT.

This clone was detected a few times. The rearrangement links TRBV6-7 to TRBJ1-2; no clear D gene. TRBV6-7 is an ORF; its function is uncertain. Deletions cut 5 bases from V and 4 bases from J, with 17 bases between. The CDR3 has 15 amino acids. CDR3 region: CASSTTGSSPYGYTF. In DNA, the CDR3 is TGTGCCAGCAGTACAACGGGTTCCTCTCCCTATGGCTACACCTTC.

V usage is TRBV29-1 and J usage is TRBJ1-2, with 12 bases matching TRBD1. J was trimmed by 10 bases and V by 4 bases; bases with no gene match: 16. CDR1 and CDR2 from the germline V gene are SQVTM and ANQGSEA. The CDR3 contains 16 residues. The CDR3: CSVGFPDRDRGPDYTF. The CDR3 DNA sequence: TGCAGCGTTGGGTTCCCCGACAGGGACAGGGGGCCCGACTACACCTTC.

The chain couples TRBV5-1 to TRBJ2-7, with D perhaps matching TRBD2 (5 bases). Per the germline V gene, CDR1 is SGHRS and CDR2 is YFSETQ. Trimming shortened V by 4 bases and J by 0 bases, and 11 bases separated the two germline ends. The CDR3 contains 14 residues. The DNA for the CDR3 is TGCGCCAGCAGCGCATCGGGGTTCTCCTACGAGCAGTACTTC. Protein product: CASSASGFSYEQYF.

A remark on this clone: The same CDR3 arises from other DNA sequences in this sample as well. This sequence joins TRBV30 and TRBJ2-3; perhaps TRBD2 as D (5 bases). Trimming took off 0 bases at V and 6 bases at J, with 7 bases between the two ends. Germline V gives CDR1 GTSNPN, CDR2 SVGIG (reference sequence). The CDR3 is made up of 12 amino acids. The CDR3 loop reads CAWSVLGDTQYF. CDR3 bases: TGTGCCTGGAGTGTACTAGGGGATACGCAGTATTTT.

The V gene is TRBV29-1, the J gene TRBJ2-5; unclear D gene. The CDR3 is 13 amino acids. V was clipped by 4 bases and J by 3 bases, with 12 bases between them. Per the germline V gene, CDR1 is SQVTM and CDR2 is ANQGSEA. CDR3 loop: CSVGPDEEETQYF. CDR3 in DNA: TGCAGCGTTGGGCCCGATGAGGAAGAGACCCAGTACTTC.

The chain uses TRBV27 and TRBJ2-7, with TRBD1 matching over 9 bases. The CDR3 length is 20 residues. Germline assignment: CDR1 MNHEY and CDR2 SMNVEV (reference sequence). Trimming took 3 bases from V and 7 from J; bases not matched to a gene: 25. The CDR3: CASSLTFRDRVGSGYTEQYF. The CDR3 coding sequence is TGTGCCAGCAGTTTGACCTTTAGGGACAGGGTCGGTAGCGGGTATACGGAGCAGTACTTC.

The chain links TRBV7-9 to TRBJ2-7; D is ambiguous. Germline V CDR1 and CDR2: SEHNR, FQNEAQ (reference sequence). The CDR3 spans 12 residues. The V and J ends lost 5 bases and 5 bases respectively, with 10 bases between them. The CDR3 region is CASSPVFDEQYF. The CDR3, as DNA: TGTGCCAGCAGCCCCGTTTTTGACGAGCAGTACTTC.

There are a few counts of this clone. The CDR3 here is CASSKTSGGPIETQYF. The DNA of the CDR3 is TGTGCCAGCAGCAAGACTAGCGGGGGCCCAATAGAGACCCAGTACTTC. The rearrangement joins TRBV7-3 to TRBJ2-5, with 12 bases fitting TRBD2. Germline V CDR1 and CDR2: SGHTA, FQGTGA. V was clipped by 5 bases and J by 4 bases; unmatched bases: 8. The CDR3 length is 16 residues.

The chain carries TRBV6-5 and TRBJ2-1, with TRBD1 as a possible D gene (5 bases). The CDR3 length is 15 residues. CDR1 MNHEY and CDR2 SVGAGI come from the germline V gene. Trimming shortened V by 7 bases and J by 7 bases, and 20 bases separated the two germline ends. CDR3 in DNA: TGTGCCAGCACGAAGGCAGGACACCGATGGAATGAGCAGTTCTTC. It translates to CASTKAGHRWNEQFF.

Notes on this clone: The sample contains more than one DNA sequence encoding this CDR3. The chain has TRBV7-9 and TRBJ2-1; TRBD2 matches at 7 bases. This CDR3 has 16 residues. The V and J ends lost 5 bases and 0 bases, in that order; junction bases with no gene match: 7. Germline assignment: CDR1 SEHNR and CDR2 FQNEAQ (reference sequence). CDR3 loop: CASSPRGGSSYNEQFF. Here the CDR3 DNA reads TGTGCCAGCAGCCCTCGGGGCGGGAGCTCCTACAATGAGCAGTTCTTC. The full variable domain, its missing parts supplied by reference TRBV7-9 and TRBJ2-1, is DTGVSQNPRHKITKRGQNVTFRCDPISEHNRLYWYRQTLGQGPEFLTYFQNEAQLEKSRLLSDRFSAERPKGSFSTLEIQRTEQGDSAMYLCASSPRGGSSYNEQFFGPGTRLTVL.

V usage is TRBV4-1 and J usage is TRBJ2-1; D gene ambiguous. Germline values: CDR1 MGHRA, CDR2 YSYEKL. Trimming stripped 2 bases from V and 11 bases from J, with 19 bases between. CDR3 length equals 15 residues. CDR3 loop: CASSQKWADSEQQFF. The CDR3 nucleotides are TGCGCCAGCAGCCAAAAATGGGCAGATAGTGAGCAGCAGTTCTTC.

This clone was detected a few times. The gene calls are TRBV11-2 and TRBJ2-7, with 10 positions matching TRBD1. The CDR3 has 14 amino acids. Germline V gives CDR1 SGHAT, CDR2 FQNNGV. Germline trimming cut 6 bases from V and 6 bases from J; bases unmatched to any gene: 8. DNA of the CDR3: TGTGCCAGCAGTTGGCCGGGACAGGGGCCCGAGCAGTACTTC. Protein sequence: CASSWPGQGPEQYF.

The V call is TRBV6-1, the J call TRBJ1-2, with no clear D. CDR1 and CDR2 from the germline V gene are MNHNS and SASEGT. The CDR3 loop spans 15 amino acids. Trimming stripped 5 bases from V and 4 bases from J, with 17 bases between. The DNA of the CDR3 is TGTGCCAGCAGTACAACGGGTTCCTCTCCCTATGGCTACACCTTC. This encodes CASSTTGSSPYGYTF.

The chain carries TRBV7-8 and TRBJ2-7, with TRBD1 as a possible D gene (6 bases). Germline values: CDR1 SGHVS, CDR2 FQNEAQ. The length of the CDR3 is 14 residues. V was trimmed by 6 bases and J by 3 bases, leaving 15 bases between them. CDR3 in DNA: TGTGCCAGCAGTCACAGACAGGACTTCTACGAGCAGTACTTC. As protein: CASSHRQDFYEQYF.

The V call is TRBV6-6, the J call TRBJ2-5; tentatively, D is TRBD2 (6 bases). The CDR3 has 11 amino acids. V lost 6 bases to trimming and J lost 7 bases, with 9 bases between them. Germline CDR1 reads MNHNY; CDR2 reads SVGAGI (reference sequence). The CDR3 is CASREGGTQYF. DNA for the CDR3: TGTGCCAGCAGGGAGGGCGGGACCCAGTACTTC.

The chain couples TRBV27 to TRBJ2-6; D gene ambiguous. This CDR3 is 13 amino acids long. Germline V CDR1 and CDR2: MNHEY, SMNVEV (reference sequence). V shed 6 bases and J shed 3 bases, with 6 bases lying between them. The CDR3 coding sequence is TGTGCCAGCAGGGTGCGTGGGGCCAACGTCCTGACTTTC. It translates to CASRVRGANVLTF.

This clone was found a few times. The chain is built from TRBV5-4 and TRBJ2-5, with TRBD1 matching 7 bases. The better agreement between TRBJ2-7 and the DNA end casts doubt on the J call. The CDR3 contains 14 residues. The germline V gene encodes CDR1 SGHNT and CDR2 YYREEE (reference sequence). The CDR3 spells CASSATGETYEQYF. Written as DNA, the CDR3 is TGTGCCAGCAGCGCCACAGGGGAAACGTACGAGCAGTACTTC.

The CDR3 bases are TGTGCCAGCAGCTTACGGGACAGCCAAGAGACCCAGTACTTC. This translates into CASSLRDSQETQYF. The chain has TRBV21-1 and TRBJ2-5; the table calls TRBD1, which could not be checked here. TRBV21-1 is assigned pseudogene status. The CDR3 consists of 14 residues.

This clone appeared a few times. The chain's CDR3 is CASSGSPGLAGGDTGELFF. The CDR3 nucleotides are TGTGCCAGCAGCGGGTCTCCGGGACTAGCGGGAGGCGACACCGGGGAGCTGTTTTTT. V gene TRBV11-1 combines with J gene TRBJ2-2; 15 bases are a match to TRBD2. Germline CDR1 and CDR2: SGHAT and FQDESV (reference sequence). Trimming cost V 5 bases and J 3 bases; bases outside gene matches: 10. This CDR3 has 19 residues.

V is TRBV5-6 and J is TRBJ2-6, with TRBD1 identical over 7 bases. This CDR3 has 16 residues. Germline lookup yields CDR1 SGHDT and CDR2 YYEEEE. The ends lost 2 bases at V and 0 bases at J; junction bases unmatched: 2. CDR3: CASSLAGGSGANVLTF. The CDR3 DNA follows: TGTGCCAGCAGCTTAGCAGGGGGCTCTGGGGCCAACGTCCTGACTTTC.

This clone was detected only a few times. Compared with germline, one end of the junction differs, possibly owing to a read error. V gene TRBV4-2 combines with J gene TRBJ1-1; D is undetermined. The CDR3 covers 12 residues. The germline V gene encodes CDR1 LGHNA and CDR2 YNFKEQ. The CDR3: CASSQEGPDLRF. The CDR3 DNA is TGTGCCAGCAGCCAAGAGGGCCCCGATCTTCGTTTT.

This clone was counted only a few times. The V and J genes are TRBV7-9 and TRBJ2-1; 7 bases line up with TRBD2. Germline V lookup: CDR1 SEHNR, CDR2 FQNEAQ (reference sequence). V gave up 0 bases and J gave up 7 bases; unmatched junction bases: 9. CDR3 length equals 16 residues. CDR3 nucleotide sequence: TGTGCCAGCAGCTTAGCCGACAGCGGGGTCTTGAATGAGCAGTTCTTC. This translates into CASSLADSGVLNEQFF.

The chain uses TRBV2 and TRBJ1-2; D not certain. The CDR3 runs to 15 residues. CDR1 is SNHLY and CDR2 is FYNNEI in the germline V gene. V was pared by 7 bases and J by 4 bases, with 19 bases between. The CDR3 loop reads CASMPEIEWAYGYTF. The CDR3 nucleotides are TGTGCCAGCATGCCAGAAATCGAGTGGGCCTATGGCTACACCTTC.

The chain couples TRBV7-2 to TRBJ2-7, with 7 bases aligning to TRBD1. Per the germline V gene, CDR1 is SGHTA and CDR2 is FQGNSA. This CDR3 contains 14 residues. The V segment lost 3 bases and the J segment 4 bases; nucleotides outside the gene matches: 6. CDR3 coding DNA: TGTGCCAGCAGCTTCTTAGACAGGGTTTACGAGCAGTACTTC. This codes for CASSFLDRVYEQYF.

The rearrangement uses TRBV7-9 and TRBJ2-7; a weak D match, TRBD2 (5 bases). Per the germline V gene, CDR1 is SEHNR and CDR2 is FQNEAQ (reference sequence). CDR3 size: 15 residues. The V end was cut by 5 bases, the J end by 3 bases, with 17 bases between. CDR3 protein: CASSPPLTSGYEQYF. The CDR3 nucleotides read TGTGCCAGCAGCCCCCCACTTACGAGCGGCTACGAGCAGTACTTC.

The J gene is TRBJ2-1, the V gene TRBV7-9; 7 bases line up with TRBD2. CDR1 is SEHNR, CDR2 FQNEAQ, per germline (reference sequence). The CDR3 spans 14 residues. V lost 5 bases to trimming and J lost 8 bases; unmatched junction nucleotides: 9. CDR3 in DNA: TGTGCCAGCAGCCTAGACCAGGCGGGGGATGAGCAGTTCTTC. Residues: CASSLDQAGDEQFF.